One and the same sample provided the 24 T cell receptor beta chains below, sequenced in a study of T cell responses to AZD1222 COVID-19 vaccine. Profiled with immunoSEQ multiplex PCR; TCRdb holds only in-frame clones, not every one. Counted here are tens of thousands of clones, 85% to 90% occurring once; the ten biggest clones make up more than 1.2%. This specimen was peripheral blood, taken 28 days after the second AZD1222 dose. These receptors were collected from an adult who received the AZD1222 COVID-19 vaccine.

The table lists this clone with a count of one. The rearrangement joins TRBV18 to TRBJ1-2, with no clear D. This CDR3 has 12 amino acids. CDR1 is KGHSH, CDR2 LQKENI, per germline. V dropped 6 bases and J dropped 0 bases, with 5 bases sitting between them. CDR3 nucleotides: TGTGCCAGCTCGGGAACTAACTATGGCTACACCTTC. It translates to CASSGTNYGYTF. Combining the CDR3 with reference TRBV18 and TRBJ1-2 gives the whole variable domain NAGVMQNPRHLVRRRGQEARLRCSPMKGHSHVYWYRQLPEEGLKFMVYLQKENIIDESGMPKERFSAEFPKEGPSILRIQQVVRGDSAAYFCASSGTNYGYTFGSGTRLTVV.

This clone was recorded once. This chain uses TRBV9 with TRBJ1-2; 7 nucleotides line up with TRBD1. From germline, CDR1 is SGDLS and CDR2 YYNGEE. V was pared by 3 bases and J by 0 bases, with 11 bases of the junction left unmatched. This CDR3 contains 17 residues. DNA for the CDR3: TGTGCCAGCAGCGCCACTACAGGGGCCTTAGCTAACTATGGCTACACCTTC. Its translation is CASSATTGALANYGYTF.

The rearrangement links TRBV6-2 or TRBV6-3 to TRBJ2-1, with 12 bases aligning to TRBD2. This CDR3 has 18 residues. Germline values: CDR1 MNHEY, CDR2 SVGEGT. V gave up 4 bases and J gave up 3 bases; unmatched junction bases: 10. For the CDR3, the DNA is TGTGCCAGCAGTTCATTCGTGACTAGCGGGGGAGGCTACAATGAGCAGTTCTTC. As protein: CASSSFVTSGGGYNEQFF.

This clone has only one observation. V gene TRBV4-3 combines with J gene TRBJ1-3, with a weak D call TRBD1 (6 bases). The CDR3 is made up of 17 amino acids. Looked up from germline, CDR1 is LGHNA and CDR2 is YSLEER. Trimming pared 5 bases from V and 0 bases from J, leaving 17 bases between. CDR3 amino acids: CASSEGGDNYSGNTIYF. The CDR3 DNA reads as TGCGCCAGCAGCGAGGGCGGGGACAACTACTCTGGAAACACCATATATTTT.

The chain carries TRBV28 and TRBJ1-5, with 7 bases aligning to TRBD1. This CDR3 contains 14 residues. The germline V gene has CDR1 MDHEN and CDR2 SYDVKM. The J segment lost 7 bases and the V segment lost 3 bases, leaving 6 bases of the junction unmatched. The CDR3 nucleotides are TGTGCCAGCAGTTTGTCGCAGGGGGGACAGCCCCAGCATTTT. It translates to CASSLSQGGQPQHF.

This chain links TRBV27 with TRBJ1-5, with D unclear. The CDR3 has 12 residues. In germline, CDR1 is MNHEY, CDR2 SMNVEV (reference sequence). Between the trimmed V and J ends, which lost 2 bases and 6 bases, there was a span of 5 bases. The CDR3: CASSLGGQPQHF. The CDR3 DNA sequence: TGTGCCAGCAGTTTAGGAGGTCAGCCCCAGCATTTT.

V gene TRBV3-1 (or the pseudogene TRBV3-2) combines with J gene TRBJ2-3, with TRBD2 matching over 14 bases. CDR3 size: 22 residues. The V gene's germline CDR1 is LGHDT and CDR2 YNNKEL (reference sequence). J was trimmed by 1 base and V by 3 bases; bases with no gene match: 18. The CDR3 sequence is CASSHQGLAGAYPNLRTDTQYF. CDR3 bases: TGTGCCAGCAGCCACCAGGGACTAGCGGGGGCTTATCCGAACCTCCGCACAGATACGCAGTATTTT.

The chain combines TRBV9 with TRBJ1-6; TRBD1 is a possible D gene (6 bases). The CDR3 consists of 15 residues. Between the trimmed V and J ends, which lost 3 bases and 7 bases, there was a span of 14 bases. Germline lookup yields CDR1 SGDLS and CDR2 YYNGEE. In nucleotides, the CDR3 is TGTGCCAGCAGCGAGGGGGGACTAGGGAATTCACCCCTCCACTTT. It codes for CASSEGGLGNSPLHF.

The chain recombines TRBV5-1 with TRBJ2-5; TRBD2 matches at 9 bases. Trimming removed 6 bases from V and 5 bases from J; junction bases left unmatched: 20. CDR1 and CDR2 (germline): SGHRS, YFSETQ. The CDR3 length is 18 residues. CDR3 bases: TGCGCCAGCACCCTCCGGGGGCTAGCGGGGACCAGGGGGGAGACCCAGTACTTC. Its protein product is CASTLRGLAGTRGETQYF.

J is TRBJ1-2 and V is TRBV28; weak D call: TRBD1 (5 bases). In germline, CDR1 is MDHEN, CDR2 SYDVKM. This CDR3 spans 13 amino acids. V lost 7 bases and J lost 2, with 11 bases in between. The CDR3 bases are TGTGCCAGCACCACGGGACGGAACTATGGCTACACCTTC. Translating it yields CASTTGRNYGYTF.

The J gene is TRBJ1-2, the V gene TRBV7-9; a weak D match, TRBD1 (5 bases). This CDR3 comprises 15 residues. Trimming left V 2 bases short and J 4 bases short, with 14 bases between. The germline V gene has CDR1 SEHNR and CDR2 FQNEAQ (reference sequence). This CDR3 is CASSLSPDRFYGYTF. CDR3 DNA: TGTGCCAGCAGCTTAAGCCCCGACAGATTCTATGGCTACACCTTC.

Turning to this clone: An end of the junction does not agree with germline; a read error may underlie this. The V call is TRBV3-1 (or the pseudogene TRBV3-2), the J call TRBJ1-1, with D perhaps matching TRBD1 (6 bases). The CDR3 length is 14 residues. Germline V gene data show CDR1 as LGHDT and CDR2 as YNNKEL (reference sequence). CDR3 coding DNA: TGTGCCAGCACCCAACAGGGACCGAACACTGAAGCTTTCTTT. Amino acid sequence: CASTQQGPNTEAFF.

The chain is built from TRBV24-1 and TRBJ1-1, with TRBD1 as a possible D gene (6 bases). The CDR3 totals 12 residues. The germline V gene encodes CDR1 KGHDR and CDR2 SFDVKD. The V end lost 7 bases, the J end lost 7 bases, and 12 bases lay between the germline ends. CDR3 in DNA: TGTGCCACCAGAAAGGGGGGAGATGAAGCTTTCTTT. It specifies CATRKGGDEAFF.

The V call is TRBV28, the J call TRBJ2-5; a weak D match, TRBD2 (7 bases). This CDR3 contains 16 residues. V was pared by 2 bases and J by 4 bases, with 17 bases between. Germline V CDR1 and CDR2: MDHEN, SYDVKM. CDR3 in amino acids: CASSLRALGGPETQYF. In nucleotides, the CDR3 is TGTGCCAGCAGTTTAAGGGCCCTGGGGGGGCCAGAGACCCAGTACTTC.

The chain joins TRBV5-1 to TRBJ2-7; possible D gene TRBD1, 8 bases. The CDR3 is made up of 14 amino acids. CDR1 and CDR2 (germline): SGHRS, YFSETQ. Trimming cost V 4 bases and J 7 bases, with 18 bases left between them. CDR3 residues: CASSSGTGGREQYF. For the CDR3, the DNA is TGCGCCAGCAGCAGCGGGACAGGTGGCCGGGAGCAGTACTTC.

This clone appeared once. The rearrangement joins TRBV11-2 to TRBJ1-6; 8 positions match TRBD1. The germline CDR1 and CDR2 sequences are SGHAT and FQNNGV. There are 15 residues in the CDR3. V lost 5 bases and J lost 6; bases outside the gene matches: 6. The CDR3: CASSRWTGSNSPLHF. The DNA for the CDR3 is TGTGCCAGCAGCCGATGGACAGGGAGTAATTCACCCCTCCACTTT.

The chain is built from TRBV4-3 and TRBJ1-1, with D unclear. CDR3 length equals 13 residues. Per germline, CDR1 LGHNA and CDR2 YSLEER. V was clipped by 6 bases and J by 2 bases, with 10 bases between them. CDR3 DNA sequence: TGCGCCAGCAGGGATAACGACAACACTGAAGCTTTCTTT. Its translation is CASRDNDNTEAFF.

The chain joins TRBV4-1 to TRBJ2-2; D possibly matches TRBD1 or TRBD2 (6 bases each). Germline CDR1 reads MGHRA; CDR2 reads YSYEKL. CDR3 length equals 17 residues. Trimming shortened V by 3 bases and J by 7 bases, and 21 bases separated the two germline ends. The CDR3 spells CASSHPKRGRLVGELFF. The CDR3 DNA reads TGCGCCAGCAGCCACCCGAAAAGGGGGAGGTTAGTCGGGGAGCTGTTTTTT.

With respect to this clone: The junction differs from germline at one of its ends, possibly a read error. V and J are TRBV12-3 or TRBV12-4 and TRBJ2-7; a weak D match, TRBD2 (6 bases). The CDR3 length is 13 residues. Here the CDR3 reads CASSLASTGEQYF. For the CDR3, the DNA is TGTGCCAGCAGTCTAGCGTCCACGGGCGAGCAGTACTTC.

The CDR3 sequence: CASSWGTPEGYTF. The CDR3 DNA is TGCGCCAGCAGCTGGGGGACCCCGGAGGGCTACACCTTC. This rearrangement joins TRBV5-1 to TRBJ1-2, with a tentative D call TRBD1 (5 bases). In germline, CDR1 is SGHRS, CDR2 YFSETQ. Between the trimmed V and J ends, which lost 3 bases and 8 bases, there was a span of 14 bases. The CDR3 is made up of 13 amino acids.

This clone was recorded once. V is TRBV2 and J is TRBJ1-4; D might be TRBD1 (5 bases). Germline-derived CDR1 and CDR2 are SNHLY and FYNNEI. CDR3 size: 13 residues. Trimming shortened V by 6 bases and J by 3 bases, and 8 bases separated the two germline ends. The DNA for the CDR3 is TGTGCCAGCAGGGGGGGTCCTAATGAAAAACTGTTTTTT. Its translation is CASRGGPNEKLFF. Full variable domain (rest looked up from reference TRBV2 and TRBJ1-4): EPEVTQTPSHQVTQMGQEVILRCVPISNHLYFYWYRQILGQKVEFLVSFYNNEISEKSEIFDDQFSVERPDGSNFTLKIRSTKLEDSAMYFCASRGGPNEKLFFGSGTQLSVL.

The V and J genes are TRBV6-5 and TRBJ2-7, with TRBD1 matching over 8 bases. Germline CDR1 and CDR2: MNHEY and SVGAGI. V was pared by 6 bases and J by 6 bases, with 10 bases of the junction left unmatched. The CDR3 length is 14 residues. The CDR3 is CASSQKPTGGEQYF. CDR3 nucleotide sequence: TGTGCCAGCAGCCAAAAACCAACAGGGGGCGAGCAGTACTTC.

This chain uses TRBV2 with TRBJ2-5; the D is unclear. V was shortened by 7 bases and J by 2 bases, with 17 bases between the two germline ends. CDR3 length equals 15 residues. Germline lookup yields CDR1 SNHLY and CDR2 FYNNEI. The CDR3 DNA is TGTGCCAGCAATTTGGACCCGCACCATCAAGAGACCCAGTACTTC. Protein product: CASNLDPHHQETQYF.

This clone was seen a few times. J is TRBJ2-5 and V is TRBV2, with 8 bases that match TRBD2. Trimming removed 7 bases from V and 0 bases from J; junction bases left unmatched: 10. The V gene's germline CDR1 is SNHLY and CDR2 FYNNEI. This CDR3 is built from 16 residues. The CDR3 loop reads CASTLSGGLYQETQYF. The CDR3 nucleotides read TGTGCCAGCACCTTGAGCGGGGGCCTGTACCAAGAGACCCAGTACTTC.